The 9 T cell receptor beta chains given below trace back to one sample, sequenced in a study of PD-L1 blockade in urothelial cancer. Time point noted: peripheral blood 6 weeks after treatment start. Profiling relied on immunoSEQ multiplex PCR, and the TCRdb table lists in-frame clones only, not all of them. The data contain around 46,000 clones, more than 75% of them singletons. Source: PBMCs, taken around atezolizumab (anti-PD-L1) treatment. These receptors were obtained from a man aged 60 to 75 with urothelial cancer.

The V gene is TRBV11-2, the J gene TRBJ2-5, with D tentatively TRBD1 (6 bases). Trimming took 3 bases from V and 5 from J, leaving 10 bases between them. CDR3 length equals 13 residues. Germline values: CDR1 SGHAT, CDR2 FQNNGV. DNA for the CDR3: TGTGCCAGCAGCTTGTTTGACAGGGAGACCCAGTACTTC. It specifies CASSLFDRETQYF.

This clone was found once. The V and J genes are TRBV28 and TRBJ2-5; D may be TRBD1 (6 bases). The germline V and J ends were trimmed by 1 base and 1 base, with 13 bases remaining between them. The germline CDR1 and CDR2 sequences are MDHEN and SYDVKM. The length of the CDR3 is 16 residues. The CDR3 nucleotides are TGTGCCAGCAGTTTATTCGCCAGGGGTGGCCAAGAGACCCAGTACTTC. Residues: CASSLFARGGQETQYF.

This clone has a single count. The genes are TRBV6-5 and TRBJ2-2; TRBD2 agrees at 7 bases. Germline CDR1 reads MNHEY; CDR2 reads SVGAGI. This CDR3 has 15 amino acids. The ends lost 6 bases at V and 5 bases at J; junction bases unmatched: 9. The CDR3 nucleotides are TGTGCCAGCAGGGCGCTGGCGGGAGAGACCGGGGAGCTGTTTTTT. It translates to CASRALAGETGELFF.

V usage is TRBV7-3 and J usage is TRBJ1-2; D not certain. Germline values: CDR1 SGHTA, CDR2 FQGTGA. CDR3 size: 15 residues. The V end was cut by 0 bases, the J end by 5 bases, with 13 bases between. The DNA of the CDR3 is TGTGCCAGCAGCTTAACGGGCGGGCCCCTTTATGGCTACACCTTC. It specifies CASSLTGGPLYGYTF.

This chain's CDR3 is CALTGTGELFF. CDR3 in DNA: TGTGCATTGACGGGCACCGGGGAGCTGTTTTTT. The V and J genes are TRBV30 and TRBJ2-2; D call uncertain. Per germline, CDR1 GTSNPN and CDR2 SVGIG (reference sequence). The CDR3 length is 11 residues.

This chain uses TRBV7-3 with TRBJ2-2; 9 positions agree with TRBD2. Trimming cost V 2 bases and J 4 bases; bases outside gene matches: 5. Germline CDR1 SGHTA, CDR2 FQGTGA. CDR3 length: 16 amino acids. The CDR3 reads CASSLAGGLGTGELFF. CDR3 DNA: TGTGCCAGCAGCTTAGCGGGGGGGCTGGGCACCGGGGAGCTGTTTTTT.

The CDR3 coding sequence is TGTGCCATCAGTACGACAGGGGGCCCCACAGATACGCAGTATTTT. This gives the protein CAISTTGGPTDTQYF. The chain couples TRBV10-3 to TRBJ2-3, with 10 bases fitting TRBD1. The V gene end was trimmed by 5 bases and the J gene end by 2 bases; junction bases not matched to a gene: 4. The CDR3 loop spans 15 amino acids. Germline V lookup: CDR1 ENHRY, CDR2 SYGVKD.

V usage is TRBV9 and J usage is TRBJ2-3, with 10 bases aligning to TRBD2. Losses at the gene ends were 0 bases for V and 4 bases for J; bases not matched to a gene: 11. Germline lookup yields CDR1 SGDLS and CDR2 YYNGEE. This CDR3 region has 18 residues. This chain's CDR3 is CASSVVAGGPFGADTQYF. As DNA, the CDR3 is TGTGCCAGCAGCGTAGTAGCGGGGGGCCCCTTCGGGGCAGATACGCAGTATTTT.

This chain connects TRBV7-9 to TRBJ1-4, with D maybe TRBD1 (6 bases). Germline CDR1 is SEHNR and CDR2 is FQNEAQ (reference sequence). This CDR3 is built from 15 residues. Trimming pared 5 bases from V and 2 bases from J, leaving 12 bases between. The CDR3 region has the DNA TGTGCCAGCAGCGAAAAGCAGGGGACTAATGAAAAACTGTTTTTT. Translation gives CASSEKQGTNEKLFF. Full variable domain (remainder filled in from reference TRBV7-9 and TRBJ1-4): DTGVSQNPRHKITKRGQNVTFRCDPISEHNRLYWYRQTLGQGPEFLTYFQNEAQLEKSRLLSDRFSAERPKGSFSTLEIQRTEQGDSAMYLCASSEKQGTNEKLFFGSGTQLSVL.